The T cell receptor (beta chain) described here comes from a study of T cell clones after liver transplantation. Study-level information: Until 12-24 months post-transplant, subjects got standard immunosuppression and no induction.

TCRbeta sequences of proliferating CFSE-low MLR cells were labeled alloreactive. From germline, CDR1 is SGHDT and CDR2 YYEEEE. Unmatched junction bases numbered 11, after V lost 2 bases and J lost 3 bases. CDR3 length equals 17 residues. Note on this clone: Its antigen is undetermined.

This table comes from immunoSEQ multiplex PCR, and its TCRdb copy is limited to in-frame clones, with some not included. This table holds roughly 4,600 clones, over 20% found once. This TCR came from a human patient who received a liver transplant. Some T cells here may be from the graft donor. The rearrangement links TRBV5-6 to TRBJ2-1; 7 positions match TRBD2. Sequenced material: CD4+ T cells from cultured PBMCs. The DNA for the CDR3 is TGTGCCAGCAGCTTTGACCCAGGGAGGGCGGGCTACAATGAGCAGTTCTTC. Its protein is CASSFDPGRAGYNEQFF. The whole variable domain, filled in from reference TRBV5-6 and TRBJ2-1, reads DAGVTQSPTHLIKTRGQQVTLRCSPKSGHDTVSWYQQALGQGPQFIFQYYEEEERQRGNFPDRFSGHQFPNYSSELNVNALLLGDSALYLCASSFDPGRAGYNEQFFGPGTRLTVL.